This T cell receptor (beta chain) was captured in a study of T cell responses to AZD1222 COVID-19 vaccine. V lost 7 bases, J lost 0 bases, and 10 bases lay in between. This CDR3 contains 13 residues. The germline CDR1 and CDR2 sequences are SGHRS and YFSETQ. TCRdb's copy holds only in-frame clones and misses some; the assay was immunoSEQ multiplex PCR. The sample contains 100,000 to 120,000 clones, about nine tenths of which appear only once. The study, taken as a whole, reports: Donors in the cohort were predominantly white British and more often female, and clonal diversity was possibly underestimated.

This clone was counted between two and nine times. Its antigen is still unknown. The chain joins TRBV5-1 to TRBJ1-2; no reliable D call. Specimen: peripheral blood, collected on day 0 of AZD1222 vaccination. This clonotype originated in an adult in good health. CDR3 DNA sequence: TGCGCCAGCCGGGAAGAGACTAACTATGGCTACACCTTC. It encodes CASREETNYGYTF. The variable domain in full, completed from reference TRBV5-1 and TRBJ1-2, reads KAGVTQTPRYLIKTRGQQVTLSCSPISGHRSVSWYQQTPGQGLQFLFEYFSETQRNKGNFPGRFSGRQFSNSRSEMNVSTLELGDSALYLCASREETNYGYTFGSGTRLTVV.